A single sample gave rise to the 8 T cell receptor beta chains below, sequenced in a study of blood T cells in healthy people across ages. A sample-barcoded 5' primer and a J-beta primer mix were used in a second PCR of roughly 7 to 11 cycles. One entry per CDR3 protein, called by TCRdb with MiXCR from the 5' RACE reads. Among about a million distinct CDR3 sequences listed, roughly 52% were seen once. The specimen sequenced was blood. The receptors originated from a young man in good health.

CDR3 sequence reads: CASSPTVQGKGTDTQYF. The CDR3 bases are TGTGCCAGCTCACCCACGGTGCAGGGGAAAGGCACAGATACGCAGTATTTT. This rearrangement joins TRBV18 to TRBJ2-3; D is possibly TRBD1 (6 bases). The CDR3 spans 17 residues. With 3 bases removed from V and 1 base from J, the gap between germline ends came to 17 bases. The V gene's germline CDR1 is KGHSH and CDR2 LQKENI.

The CDR3 protein is CASSLDWTSKQTQYF. As DNA, the CDR3 is TGTGCCAGCAGCTTAGACTGGACTAGCAAACAGACCCAGTACTTC. This chain links TRBV11-2 with TRBJ2-5; 8 bases align to TRBD2. This CDR3 is built from 15 residues. J lost 6 bases, V lost 0 bases, and 6 bases had no gene match. The germline V gene has CDR1 SGHAT and CDR2 FQNNGV.

For the CDR3, the DNA is TGCGCCAGCAGTTTGACGGGGGAGCCCCCCTCGGCGCAGTATTTT. This codes for CASSLTGEPPSAQYF. J is TRBJ2-3 and V is TRBV5-1; the D gene is possibly TRBD2 (6 bases). The V end was cut by 5 bases, the J end by 10 bases, with 23 bases between. There are 15 residues in the CDR3. CDR1 is SGHRS, CDR2 YFSETQ, per germline.

This clonotype has just a few counts. The chain is built from TRBV3-1 and TRBJ2-7; 7 bases are a match to TRBD2. The end of the DNA is better explained by TRBJ2-4, so the J call may be wrong. The germline V gene encodes CDR1 LGHDT and CDR2 YNNKEL (reference sequence). The CDR3 is made up of 14 amino acids. This chain's CDR3 is CAAQTSSNKNIQYF. The CDR3 DNA follows: TGTGCCGCCCAGACTAGCTCAAACAAAAACATTCAGTACTTC.

The J gene is TRBJ2-1, the V gene TRBV5-1; maybe TRBD2 (6 bases). CDR1 is SGHRS and CDR2 is YFSETQ in the germline V gene. Trimming shortened V by 4 bases and J by 2 bases, and 16 bases separated the two germline ends. The CDR3 is 16 amino acids. The CDR3 protein is CASSPYWGGTYNEQFF. CDR3 DNA sequence: TGCGCCAGCAGCCCCTACTGGGGAGGAACCTACAATGAGCAGTTCTTC.

The chain recombines TRBV5-1 with TRBJ2-2, with 9 bases matching TRBD2. This CDR3 has 16 residues. Trimming removed 0 bases from V and 5 bases from J; junction bases left unmatched: 5. The germline gives CDR1 SGHRS, CDR2 YFSETQ. The CDR3 DNA reads as TGCGCCAGCAGCTTGGTAGCGGGGGCGCGGACCGGGGAGCTGTTTTTT. Its protein is CASSLVAGARTGELFF.

V is TRBV6-1 and J is TRBJ2-5; tentatively, D is TRBD2 (5 bases). The J call may be mistaken, given a closer DNA end match to TRBJ2-7. The CDR3 has 13 amino acids. Germline CDR1 MNHNS, CDR2 SASEGT. The CDR3 DNA reads as TGTGCCAGCAGGGAACGGGATTACTACGAGCAGTACTTC. It specifies CASRERDYYEQYF.

This clonotype was seen a handful of times. The J gene is TRBJ2-7, the V gene TRBV20-1; no clear D gene. CDR3 length: 12 residues. The germline V and J ends were trimmed by 4 bases and 3 bases, with 10 bases remaining between them. Germline values: CDR1 DFQATT, CDR2 SNEGSKA (reference sequence). This CDR3 reads CSANPGRYEQYF. The CDR3 DNA sequence: TGCAGTGCTAATCCGGGCCGCTACGAGCAGTACTTC.